Listed below are T cell receptor beta chains from one sample, sequenced in a study of spatial heterogeneity in lung cancer. TCRdb called the 5' RACE reads again in MiXCR, with one record for every CDR3 protein. The repertoire holds about 9,300 distinct CDR3 sequences, with roughly 6% as singletons. The source material was lung tumor tissue, sampled at surgery. The origin of the receptors is a male donor with early-stage non-small cell lung cancer. Both conserved end residues are part of each CDR3.

j_gene	v_gene	CDR3aa
TRBJ1-1	TRBV6-2/TRBV6-3	CASSLVPNTEAFF
TRBJ2-3	TRBV20-1	CSATLAGGVDTQYF
TRBJ2-2	TRBV5-1	CASSSGTAWTGELFF
TRBJ1-4	TRBV29-1	CSVEQGTNEKLFF
TRBJ2-1	TRBV12-3/TRBV12-4	CASSWTGDNEQFF
TRBJ2-7	TRBV28	CASSSRAGTYEQYF
TRBJ2-7	TRBV29-1	CSVLGPNSYEQYF
TRBJ2-1	TRBV7-3	CASSFGGGVSYNEQFF
TRBJ2-1	TRBV6-2/TRBV6-3	CASSLQISSHYNEQFF
TRBJ1-2	TRBV5-1	CASSPQTGTGGNGYTF
TRBJ1-1	TRBV5-1	CASRRLGDTEAFF
TRBJ1-4	TRBV27	CASSTEWGGVGEKLFF
TRBJ2-2	TRBV7-9	CASSLAGGKNTGELFF
TRBJ2-1	TRBV6-1	CASRWGSYNEQFF
TRBJ1-2	TRBV28	CASRTGTTYGYTF
TRBJ1-2	TRBV9	CASSPHGDGYGYTF
TRBJ1-6	TRBV5-5	CASSLIGRGSNSPLHF
TRBJ2-7	TRBV7-2	CASRVLGTEVYEQYF
TRBJ2-1	TRBV9	CASSVGHGTSGGAAIF
TRBJ2-6	TRBV28	CASSSRDRARTGANVLTF
TRBJ1-2	TRBV12-3/TRBV12-4	CASSPRIDGYTF
TRBJ2-1	TRBV20-1	CSARSMGGGYNEQFF
TRBJ1-1	TRBV5-1	CASTDLLQGNTEAFF
TRBJ2-3	TRBV7-2	CASSRIAGGGTDTQYF
TRBJ2-7	TRBV28	CASSVIRTYEQYF
TRBJ2-6	TRBV20-1	CSANGISGANVLTF
TRBJ1-6	TRBV5-1	CASSRDRDSPLHF
TRBJ2-1	TRBV27	CASAQLGARGNYEQFF
TRBJ2-2	TRBV7-3	CASSLKGFGRENTGELFF
TRBJ2-3	TRBV15	CATSRGSGGASDTQYF
TRBJ2-2	TRBV11-3	CASSPQGPTNTGELFF
TRBJ2-1	TRBV12-3/TRBV12-4	CASSLGGNEQFF
TRBJ2-6	TRBV5-8	CASSPRTGGLAGVLTF